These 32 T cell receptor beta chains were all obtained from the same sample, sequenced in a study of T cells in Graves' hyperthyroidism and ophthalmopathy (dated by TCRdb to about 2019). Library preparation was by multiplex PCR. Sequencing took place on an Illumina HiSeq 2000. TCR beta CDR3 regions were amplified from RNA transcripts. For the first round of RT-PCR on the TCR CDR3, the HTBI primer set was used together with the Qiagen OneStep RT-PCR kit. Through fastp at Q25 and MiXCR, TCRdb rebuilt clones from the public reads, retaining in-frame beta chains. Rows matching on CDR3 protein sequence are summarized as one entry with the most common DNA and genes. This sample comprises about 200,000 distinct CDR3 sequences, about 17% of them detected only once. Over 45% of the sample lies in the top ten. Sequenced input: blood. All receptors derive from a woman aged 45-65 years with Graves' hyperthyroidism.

Here the CDR3 reads CASSTTAGSYEQYF. CDR3 coding DNA: TGTGCCAGCAGTACGACAGCTGGCTCCTACGAGCAGTACTTC. The chain carries TRBV12-3 or TRBV12-4 and TRBJ2-7, with D possibly TRBD1 on 5 matching bases. The CDR3 length is 14 residues. The ends were cut back, 5 bases at V and 0 bases at J, with 11 bases in the middle.

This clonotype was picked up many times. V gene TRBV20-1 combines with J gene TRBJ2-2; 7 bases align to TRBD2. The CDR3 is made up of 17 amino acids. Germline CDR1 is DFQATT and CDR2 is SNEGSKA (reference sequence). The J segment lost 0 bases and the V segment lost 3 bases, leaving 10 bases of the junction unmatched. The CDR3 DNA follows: TGCAGTGCTAGGGCTAGCGGAGACAACGCGAACACCGGGGAGCTGTTTTTT. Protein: CSARASGDNANTGELFF.

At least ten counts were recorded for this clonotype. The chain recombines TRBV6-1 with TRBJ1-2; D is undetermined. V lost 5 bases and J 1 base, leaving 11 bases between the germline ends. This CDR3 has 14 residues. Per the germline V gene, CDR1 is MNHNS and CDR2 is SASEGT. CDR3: CASSQQSLNYGYTF. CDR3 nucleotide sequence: TGTGCCAGCAGTCAACAGAGCCTTAACTATGGCTACACCTTC.

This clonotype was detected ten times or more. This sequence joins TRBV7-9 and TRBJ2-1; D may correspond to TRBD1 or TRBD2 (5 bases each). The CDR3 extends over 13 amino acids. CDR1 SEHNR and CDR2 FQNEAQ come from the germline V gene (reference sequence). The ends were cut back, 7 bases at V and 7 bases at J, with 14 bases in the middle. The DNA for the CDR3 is TGTGCCAGCATCACTTGGGGGAATAATGAGCAGTTCTTC. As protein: CASITWGNNEQFF.

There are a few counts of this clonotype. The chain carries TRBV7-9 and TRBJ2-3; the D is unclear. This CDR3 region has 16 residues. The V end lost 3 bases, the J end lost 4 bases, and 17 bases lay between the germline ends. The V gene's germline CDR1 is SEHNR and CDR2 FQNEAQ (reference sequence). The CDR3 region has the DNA TGTGCCAGCAGCTTTACAAGTTATAATCCCCCAGATACGCAGTATTTT. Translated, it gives CASSFTSYNPPDTQYF.

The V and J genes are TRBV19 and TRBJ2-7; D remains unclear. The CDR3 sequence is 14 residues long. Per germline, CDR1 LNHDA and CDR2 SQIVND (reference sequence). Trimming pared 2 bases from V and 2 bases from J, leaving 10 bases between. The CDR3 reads CASSISLGTYEQYF. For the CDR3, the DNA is TGTGCCAGTAGTATAAGCCTAGGAACCTACGAGCAGTACTTC.

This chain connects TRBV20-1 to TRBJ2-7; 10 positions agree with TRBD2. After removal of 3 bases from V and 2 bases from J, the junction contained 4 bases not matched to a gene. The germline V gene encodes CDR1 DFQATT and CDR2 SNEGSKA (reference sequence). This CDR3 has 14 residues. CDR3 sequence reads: CSASGLAGAYEQYF. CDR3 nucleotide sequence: TGCAGTGCTAGCGGGCTAGCGGGGGCCTACGAGCAGTACTTC.

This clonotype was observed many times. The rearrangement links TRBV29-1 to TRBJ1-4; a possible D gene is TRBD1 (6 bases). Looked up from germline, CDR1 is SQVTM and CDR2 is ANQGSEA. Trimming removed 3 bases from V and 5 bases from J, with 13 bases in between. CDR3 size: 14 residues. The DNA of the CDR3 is TGCAGCGTTGACCCGACAGGTGTGAATGAAAAACTGTTTTTT. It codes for CSVDPTGVNEKLFF.

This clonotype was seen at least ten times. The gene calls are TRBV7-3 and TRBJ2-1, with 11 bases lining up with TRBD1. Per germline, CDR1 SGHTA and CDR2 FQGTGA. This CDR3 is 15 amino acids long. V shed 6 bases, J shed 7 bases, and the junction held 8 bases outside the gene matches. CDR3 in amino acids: CASSLGQGAGNEQFF. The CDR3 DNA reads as TGTGCCAGCAGTCTCGGACAGGGGGCTGGTAATGAGCAGTTCTTC. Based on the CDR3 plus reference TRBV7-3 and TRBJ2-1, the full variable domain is GAGVSQTPSNKVTEKGKYVELRCDPISGHTALYWYRQSLGQGPEFLIYFQGTGAADDSGLPNDRFFAVRPEGSVSTLKIQRTERGDSAVYLCASSLGQGAGNEQFFGPGTRLTVL.

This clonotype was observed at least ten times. In DNA form, the CDR3 reads TGTGCCTGGAGAACCGGGAGCCACACGAACACCGGGGAGCTGTTTTTT. It encodes CAWRTGSHTNTGELFF. V usage is TRBV30 and J usage is TRBJ2-2; D is perhaps TRBD2 (6 bases). The CDR3 runs 16 residues. With 3 bases removed from V and 0 bases from J, the gap between germline ends came to 14 bases. Germline CDR1 GTSNPN, CDR2 SVGIG (reference sequence).

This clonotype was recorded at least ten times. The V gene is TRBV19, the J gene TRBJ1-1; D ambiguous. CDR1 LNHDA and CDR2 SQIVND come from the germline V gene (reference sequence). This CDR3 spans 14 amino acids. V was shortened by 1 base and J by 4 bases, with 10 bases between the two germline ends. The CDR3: CASSIVSSGTEAFF. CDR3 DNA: TGTGCCAGTAGTATAGTTTCCAGCGGCACTGAAGCTTTCTTT. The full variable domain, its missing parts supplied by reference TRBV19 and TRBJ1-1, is DGGITQSPKYLFRKEGQNVTLSCEQNLNHDAMYWYRQDPGQGLRLIYYSQIVNDFQKGDIAEGYSVSREKKESFPLTVTSAQKNPTAFYLCASSIVSSGTEAFFGQGTRLTVV.

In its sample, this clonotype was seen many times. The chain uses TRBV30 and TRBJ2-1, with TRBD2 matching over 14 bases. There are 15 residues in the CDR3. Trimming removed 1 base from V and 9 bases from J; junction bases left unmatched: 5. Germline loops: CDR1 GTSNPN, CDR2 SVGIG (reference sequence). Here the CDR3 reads CAWSAGLAGVGEQFF. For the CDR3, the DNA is TGTGCCTGGAGTGCGGGACTAGCGGGAGTTGGTGAGCAGTTCTTC.

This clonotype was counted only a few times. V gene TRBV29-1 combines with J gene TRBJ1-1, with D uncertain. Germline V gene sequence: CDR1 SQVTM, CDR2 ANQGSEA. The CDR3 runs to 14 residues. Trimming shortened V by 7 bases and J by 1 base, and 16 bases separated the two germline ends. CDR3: CSAPPTPGNTEAFF. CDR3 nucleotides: TGCAGCGCCCCGCCTACGCCAGGGAACACTGAAGCTTTCTTT.

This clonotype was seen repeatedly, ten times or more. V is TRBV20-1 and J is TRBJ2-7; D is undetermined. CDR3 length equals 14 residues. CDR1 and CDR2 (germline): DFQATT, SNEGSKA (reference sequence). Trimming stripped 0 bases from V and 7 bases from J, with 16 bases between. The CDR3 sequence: CSARDYPGSHEQYF. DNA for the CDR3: TGCAGTGCTAGAGATTACCCCGGGTCGCATGAGCAGTACTTC.

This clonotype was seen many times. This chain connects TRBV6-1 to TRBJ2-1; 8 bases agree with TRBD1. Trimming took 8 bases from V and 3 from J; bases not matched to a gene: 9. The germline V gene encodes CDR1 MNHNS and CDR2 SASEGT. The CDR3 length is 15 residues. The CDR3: CASGKTGVVYNEQFF. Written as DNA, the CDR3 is TGTGCCAGCGGAAAGACAGGGGTCGTCTACAATGAGCAGTTCTTC.

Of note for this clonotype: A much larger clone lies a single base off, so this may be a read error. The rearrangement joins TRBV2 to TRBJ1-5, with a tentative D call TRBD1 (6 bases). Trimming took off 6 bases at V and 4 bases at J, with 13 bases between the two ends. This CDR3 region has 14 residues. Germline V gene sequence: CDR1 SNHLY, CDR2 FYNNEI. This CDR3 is CASRATGINQPQHF. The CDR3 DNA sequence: TGTGCCAGCAGGGCTACAGGGATAAATCAGCCCCAGCATTTT.

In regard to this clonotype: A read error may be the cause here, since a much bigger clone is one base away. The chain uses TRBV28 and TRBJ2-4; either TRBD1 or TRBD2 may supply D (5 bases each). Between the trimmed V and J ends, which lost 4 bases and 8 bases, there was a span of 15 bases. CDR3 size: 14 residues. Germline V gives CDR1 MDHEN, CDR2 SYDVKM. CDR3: CASSWMGPADIQYF. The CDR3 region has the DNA TGTGCCAGCAGTTGGATGGGACCTGCAGACATTCAGTACTTC.

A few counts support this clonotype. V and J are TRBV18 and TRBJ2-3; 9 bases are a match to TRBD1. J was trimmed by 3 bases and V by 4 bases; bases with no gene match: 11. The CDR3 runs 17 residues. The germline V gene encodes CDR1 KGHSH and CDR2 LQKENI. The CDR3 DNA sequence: TGTGCCAGCTCACGCTATACAAAGACAGGGGGAACAGATACGCAGTATTTT. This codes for CASSRYTKTGGTDTQYF. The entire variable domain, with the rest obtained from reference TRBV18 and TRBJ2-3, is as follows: NAGVMQNPRHLVRRRGQEARLRCSPMKGHSHVYWYRQLPEEGLKFMVYLQKENIIDESGMPKERFSAEFPKEGPSILRIQQVVRGDSAAYFCASSRYTKTGGTDTQYFGPGTRLTVL.

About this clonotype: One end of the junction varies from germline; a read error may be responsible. This CDR3 is CASSQPPSGEQFF. In DNA, the CDR3 is TGTGCCAGCAGCCAGCCGCCTAGCGGTGAGCAGTTCTTC. This sequence joins TRBV4-1 and TRBJ2-1, with 7 bases aligning to TRBD2. Looked up from germline, CDR1 is MGHRA and CDR2 is YSYEKL. This CDR3 region has 13 residues.

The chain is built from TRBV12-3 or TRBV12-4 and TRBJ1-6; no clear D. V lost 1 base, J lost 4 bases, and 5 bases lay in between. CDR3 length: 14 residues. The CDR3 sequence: CASSLVGYNSPLHF. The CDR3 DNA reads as TGTGCCAGCAGTTTAGTAGGGTATAATTCACCCCTCCACTTT.

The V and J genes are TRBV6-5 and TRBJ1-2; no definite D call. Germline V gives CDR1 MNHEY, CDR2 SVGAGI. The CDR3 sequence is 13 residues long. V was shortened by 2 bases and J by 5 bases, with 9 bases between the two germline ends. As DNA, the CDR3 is TGTGCCAGCAGTTACGAAGTGGGTTATGGCTACACCTTC. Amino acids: CASSYEVGYGYTF.

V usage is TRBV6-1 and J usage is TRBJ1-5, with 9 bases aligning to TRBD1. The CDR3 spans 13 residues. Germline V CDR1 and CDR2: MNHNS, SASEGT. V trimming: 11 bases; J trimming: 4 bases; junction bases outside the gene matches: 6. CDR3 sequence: CAGRTGENQPQHF. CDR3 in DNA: TGTGCCGGAAGGACAGGGGAGAATCAGCCCCAGCATTTT.

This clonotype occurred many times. In nucleotides, the CDR3 is TGTGCCAGCAGCTTGGGACTAGCGCGAGGGACAGATACGCAGTATTTT. It specifies CASSLGLARGTDTQYF. This sequence joins TRBV11-2 and TRBJ2-3, with 10 bases aligning to TRBD2. Losses at the gene ends were 3 bases for V and 3 bases for J; bases not matched to a gene: 6. The CDR3 contains 16 residues. CDR1 is SGHAT, CDR2 FQNNGV, per germline.

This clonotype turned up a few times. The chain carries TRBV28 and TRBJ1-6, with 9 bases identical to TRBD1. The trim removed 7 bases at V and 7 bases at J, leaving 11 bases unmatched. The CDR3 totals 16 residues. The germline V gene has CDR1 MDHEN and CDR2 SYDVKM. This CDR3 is CASTRRGTGRNSPLHF. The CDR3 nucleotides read TGTGCCAGCACTCGAAGGGGGACAGGGAGAAATTCACCCCTCCACTTT. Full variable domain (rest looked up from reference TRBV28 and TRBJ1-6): DVKVTQSSRYLVKRTGEKVFLECVQDMDHENMFWYRQDPGLGLRLIYFSYDVKMKEKGDIPEGYSVSREKKERFSLILESASTNQTSMYLCASTRRGTGRNSPLHFGNGTRLTVT.

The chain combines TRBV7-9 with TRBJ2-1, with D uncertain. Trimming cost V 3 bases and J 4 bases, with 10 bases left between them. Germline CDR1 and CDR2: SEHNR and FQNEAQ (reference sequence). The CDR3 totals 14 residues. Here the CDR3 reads CASSLNTRYNEQFF. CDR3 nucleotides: TGTGCCAGCAGCTTGAACACGAGGTACAATGAGCAGTTCTTC.

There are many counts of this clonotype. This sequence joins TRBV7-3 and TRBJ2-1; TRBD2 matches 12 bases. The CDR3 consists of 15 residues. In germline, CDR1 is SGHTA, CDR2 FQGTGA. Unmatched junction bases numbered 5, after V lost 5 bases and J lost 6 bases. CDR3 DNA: TGTGCCAGCAGCAAAGCGACTAGCGGGAGCAATGAGCAGTTCTTC. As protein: CASSKATSGSNEQFF.

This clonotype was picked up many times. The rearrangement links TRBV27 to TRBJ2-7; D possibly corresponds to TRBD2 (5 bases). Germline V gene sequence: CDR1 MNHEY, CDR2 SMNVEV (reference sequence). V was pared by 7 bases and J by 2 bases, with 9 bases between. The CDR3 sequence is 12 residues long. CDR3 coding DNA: TGTGCCAGCAAAGGAGGTACCTACGAGCAGTACTTC. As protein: CASKGGTYEQYF.

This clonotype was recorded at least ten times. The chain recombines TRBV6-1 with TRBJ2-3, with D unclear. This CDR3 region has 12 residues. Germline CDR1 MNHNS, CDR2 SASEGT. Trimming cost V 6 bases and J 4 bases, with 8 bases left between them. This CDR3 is CASRTEADTQYF. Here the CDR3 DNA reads TGTGCCAGCAGGACCGAGGCAGATACGCAGTATTTT.

The CDR3 DNA is TGCAGTGCTAGGGCCCCTAGCTCCTACAATGAGCAGTTCTTC. This gives the protein CSARAPSSYNEQFF. The rearrangement links TRBV20-1 to TRBJ2-1; D not resolved. Germline CDR1 reads DFQATT; CDR2 reads SNEGSKA (reference sequence). V was pared by 3 bases and J by 0 bases, with 9 bases between. The CDR3 has 14 amino acids.

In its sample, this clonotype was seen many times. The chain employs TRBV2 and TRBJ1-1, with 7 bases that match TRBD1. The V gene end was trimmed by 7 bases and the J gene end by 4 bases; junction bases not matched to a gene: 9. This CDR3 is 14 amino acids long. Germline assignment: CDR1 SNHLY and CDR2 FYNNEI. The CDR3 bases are TGTGCCAGCACCCCGGACAGGCAGGCCACTGAAGCTTTCTTT. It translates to CASTPDRQATEAFF.

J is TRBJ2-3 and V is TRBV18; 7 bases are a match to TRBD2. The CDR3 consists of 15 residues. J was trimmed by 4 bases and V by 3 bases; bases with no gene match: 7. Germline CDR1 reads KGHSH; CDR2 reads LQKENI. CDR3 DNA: TGTGCCAGCTCACCTAGTGGCGGGAGACCAGATACGCAGTATTTT. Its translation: CASSPSGGRPDTQYF.

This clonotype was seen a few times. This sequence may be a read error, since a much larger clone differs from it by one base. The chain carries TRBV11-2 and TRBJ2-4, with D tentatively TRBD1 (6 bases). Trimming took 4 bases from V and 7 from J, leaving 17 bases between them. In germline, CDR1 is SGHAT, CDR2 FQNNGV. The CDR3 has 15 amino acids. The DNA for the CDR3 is TGTGCCAGCAGCTCAAGGGACATGGATTGGAACATTCAGTACTTC. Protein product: CASSSRDMDWNIQYF.